This TCR beta chain is drawn from a study of T cell changes during pregnancy in multiple sclerosis. Profiled with immunoSEQ multiplex PCR; TCRdb holds only in-frame clones, not every one. Of 9,500 to 15,000 clones in the sample, 86% were seen once. V lost 5 bases, J lost 6 bases, and 5 bases stayed unmatched. Germline CDR1 and CDR2: MNHEY and SMNVEV (reference sequence). This CDR3 contains 14 residues. The sequence was obtained from a female donor in good health, enrolled as a control in a pregnancy study. The sample in question was CD8+ T cells from peripheral blood mononuclear cells, obtained in the second trimester of pregnancy. The chain carries TRBV27 and TRBJ2-2; 8 nucleotides align to TRBD1. CDR3: CASSKDRGPGELFF. CDR3 coding DNA: TGTGCCAGCAGTAAAGACAGGGGACCCGGGGAGCTGTTTTTT.